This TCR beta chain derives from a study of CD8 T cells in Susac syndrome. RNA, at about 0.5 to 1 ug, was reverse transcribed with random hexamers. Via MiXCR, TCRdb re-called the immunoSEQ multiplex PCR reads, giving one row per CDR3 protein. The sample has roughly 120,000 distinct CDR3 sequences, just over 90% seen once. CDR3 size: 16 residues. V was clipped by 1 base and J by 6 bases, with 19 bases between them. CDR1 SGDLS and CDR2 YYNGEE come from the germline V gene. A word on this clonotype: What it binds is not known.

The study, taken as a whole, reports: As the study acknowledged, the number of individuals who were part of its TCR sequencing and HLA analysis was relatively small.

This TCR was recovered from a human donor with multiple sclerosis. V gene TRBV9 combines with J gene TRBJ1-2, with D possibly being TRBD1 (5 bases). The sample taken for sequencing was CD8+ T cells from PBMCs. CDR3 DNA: TGTGCCAGCAGCGTATCTTGGACCGTGGAGGGGCATGGCTACACCTTC. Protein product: CASSVSWTVEGHGYTF. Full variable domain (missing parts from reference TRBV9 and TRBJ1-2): DSGVTQTPKHLITATGQRVTLRCSPRSGDLSVYWYQQSLDQGLQFLIQYYNGEERAKGNILERFSAQQFPDLHSELNLSSLELGDSALYFCASSVSWTVEGHGYTFGSGTRLTVV.